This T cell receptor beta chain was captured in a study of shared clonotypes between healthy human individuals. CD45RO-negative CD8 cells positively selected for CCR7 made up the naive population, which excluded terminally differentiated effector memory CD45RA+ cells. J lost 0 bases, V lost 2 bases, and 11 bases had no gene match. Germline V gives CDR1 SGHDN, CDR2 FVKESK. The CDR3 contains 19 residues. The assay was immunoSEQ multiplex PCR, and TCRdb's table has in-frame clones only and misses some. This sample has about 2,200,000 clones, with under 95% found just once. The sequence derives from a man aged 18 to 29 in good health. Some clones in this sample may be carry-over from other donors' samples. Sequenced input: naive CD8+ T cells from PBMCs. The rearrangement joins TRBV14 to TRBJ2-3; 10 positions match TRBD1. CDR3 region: CASSQLRTGGVSSTDTQYF. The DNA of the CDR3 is TGTGCCAGCAGCCAACTTCGGACAGGGGGTGTTTCTAGCACAGATACGCAGTATTTT.